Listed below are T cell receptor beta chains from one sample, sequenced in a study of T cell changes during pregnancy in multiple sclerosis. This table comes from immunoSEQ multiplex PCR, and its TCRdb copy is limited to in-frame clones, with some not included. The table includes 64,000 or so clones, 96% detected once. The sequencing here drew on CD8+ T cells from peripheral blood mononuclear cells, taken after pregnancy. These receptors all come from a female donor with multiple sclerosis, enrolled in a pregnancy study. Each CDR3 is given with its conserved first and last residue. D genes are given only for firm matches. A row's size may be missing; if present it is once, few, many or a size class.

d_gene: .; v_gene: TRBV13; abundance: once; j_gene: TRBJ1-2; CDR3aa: CASSQGDYGYTF; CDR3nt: TGTGCCAGCTCACAAGGAGACTATGGCTACACCTTC
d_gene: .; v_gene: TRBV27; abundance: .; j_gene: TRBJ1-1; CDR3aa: CASSLNAGYEAFF; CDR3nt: TGTGCCAGCAGTTTAAACGCAGGATACGAAGCTTTCTTT
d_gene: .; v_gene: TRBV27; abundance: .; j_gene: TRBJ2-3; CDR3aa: CASSFSRAQADTQYF; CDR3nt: TGTGCCAGCAGCTTCTCTCGAGCCCAGGCAGATACGCAGTATTTT
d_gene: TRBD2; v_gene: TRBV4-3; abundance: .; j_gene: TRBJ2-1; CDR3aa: CASSQEAGVYYNEQFF; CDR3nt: TGCGCCAGCAGCCAAGAGGCGGGAGTCTACTACAATGAGCAGTTCTTC
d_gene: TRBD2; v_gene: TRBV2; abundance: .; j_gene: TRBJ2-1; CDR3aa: CASIRTGTSGHDEQFF; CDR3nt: TGTGCCAGCATCCGAACCGGGACTAGCGGCCACGATGAGCAGTTCTTC
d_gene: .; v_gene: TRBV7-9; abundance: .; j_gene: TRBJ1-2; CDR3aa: CASSLVGEAGYGYTF; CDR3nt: TGTGCCAGCAGCTTAGTAGGGGAAGCAGGCTATGGCTACACCTTC
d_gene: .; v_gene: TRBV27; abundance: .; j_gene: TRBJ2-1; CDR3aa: CASSLEGSYNEQFF; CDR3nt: TGTGCCAGCAGTTTAGAGGGCTCCTACAATGAGCAGTTCTTC
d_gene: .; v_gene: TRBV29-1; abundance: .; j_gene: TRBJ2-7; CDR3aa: CSVGGGSSYEQYF; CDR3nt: TGCAGCGTTGGAGGCGGTAGCTCCTACGAGCAGTACTTC
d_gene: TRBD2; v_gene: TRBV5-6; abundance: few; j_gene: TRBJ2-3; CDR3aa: CASSLRAGGADTQYF; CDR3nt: TGTGCCAGCAGCTTAAGGGCCGGGGGGGCAGATACGCAGTATTTT
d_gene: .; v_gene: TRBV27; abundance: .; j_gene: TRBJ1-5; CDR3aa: CASSLSGRQPQHF; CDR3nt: TGTGCCAGCAGTTTATCTGGTCGGCAGCCCCAGCATTTT
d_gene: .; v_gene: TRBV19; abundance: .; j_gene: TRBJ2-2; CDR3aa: CATGTGELFF; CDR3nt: TGTGCCACAGGGACAGGGGAGCTGTTTTTT
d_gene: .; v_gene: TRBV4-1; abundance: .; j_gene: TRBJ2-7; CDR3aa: CASSHLQGYEQYF; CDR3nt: TGCGCCAGCAGCCACCTCCAGGGGTACGAGCAGTACTTC
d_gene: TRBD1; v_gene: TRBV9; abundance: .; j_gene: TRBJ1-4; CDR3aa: CASSAQTGAGEKLFF; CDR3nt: TGTGCCAGCAGCGCACAGACAGGGGCGGGTGAAAAACTGTTTTTT
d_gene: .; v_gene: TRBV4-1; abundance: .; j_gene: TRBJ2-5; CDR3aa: CASSQDRGKTQYF; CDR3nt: TGCGCCAGCAGCCAAGATCGGGGGAAGACCCAGTACTTC
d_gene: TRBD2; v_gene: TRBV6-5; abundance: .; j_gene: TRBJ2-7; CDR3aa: CASSISGGGIYEQYF; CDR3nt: TGTGCCAGCAGCATTAGCGGGGGGGGGATCTACGAGCAGTACTTC
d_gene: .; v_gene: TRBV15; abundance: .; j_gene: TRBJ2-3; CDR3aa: CATSTGLESSTDTQYF; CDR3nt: TGTGCCACCAGCACCGGACTTGAGTCTAGCACAGATACGCAGTATTTT